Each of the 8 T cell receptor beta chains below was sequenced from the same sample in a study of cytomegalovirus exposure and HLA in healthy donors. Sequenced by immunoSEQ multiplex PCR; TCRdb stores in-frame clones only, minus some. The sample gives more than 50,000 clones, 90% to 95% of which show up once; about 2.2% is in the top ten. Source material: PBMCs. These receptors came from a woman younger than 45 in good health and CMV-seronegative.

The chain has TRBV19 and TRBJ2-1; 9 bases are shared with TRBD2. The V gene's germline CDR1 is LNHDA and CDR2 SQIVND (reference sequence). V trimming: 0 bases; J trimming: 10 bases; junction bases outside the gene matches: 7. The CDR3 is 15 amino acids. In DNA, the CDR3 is TGTGCCAGTAGTATAGACTCGCGGGAGGGCCGGGAGCAGTTCTTC. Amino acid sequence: CASSIDSREGREQFF.

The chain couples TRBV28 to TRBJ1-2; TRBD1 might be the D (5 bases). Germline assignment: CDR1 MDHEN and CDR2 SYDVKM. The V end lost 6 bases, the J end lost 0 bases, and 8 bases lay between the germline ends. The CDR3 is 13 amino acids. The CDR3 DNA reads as TGTGCCAGCAGGCAACAGGCTAACTATGGCTACACCTTC. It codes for CASRQQANYGYTF.

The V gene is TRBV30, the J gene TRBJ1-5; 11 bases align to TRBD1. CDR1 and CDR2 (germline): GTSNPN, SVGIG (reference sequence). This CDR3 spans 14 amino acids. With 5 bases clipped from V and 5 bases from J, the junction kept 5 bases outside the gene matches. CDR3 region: CAWGQGAVDQPQHF. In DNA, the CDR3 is TGTGCCTGGGGACAGGGGGCTGTGGATCAGCCCCAGCATTTT.

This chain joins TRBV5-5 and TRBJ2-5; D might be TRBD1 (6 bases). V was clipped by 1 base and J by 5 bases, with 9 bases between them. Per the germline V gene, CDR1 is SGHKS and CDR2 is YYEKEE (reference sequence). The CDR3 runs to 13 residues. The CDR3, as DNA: TGTGCCAGCAGCTTGCCCCAGGGGGAGACCCAGTACTTC. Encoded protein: CASSLPQGETQYF.

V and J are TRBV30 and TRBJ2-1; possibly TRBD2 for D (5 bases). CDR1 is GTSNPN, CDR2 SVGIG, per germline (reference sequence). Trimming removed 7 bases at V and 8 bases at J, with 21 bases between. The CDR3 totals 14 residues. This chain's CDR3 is CASPPKGGSDEQFF. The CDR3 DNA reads TGTGCCTCCCCTCCGAAGGGCGGTAGCGATGAGCAGTTCTTC.

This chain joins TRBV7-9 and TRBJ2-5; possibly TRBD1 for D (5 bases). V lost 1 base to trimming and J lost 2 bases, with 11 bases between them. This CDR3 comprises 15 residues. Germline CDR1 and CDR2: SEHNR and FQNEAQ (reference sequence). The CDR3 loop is CASSLEGAGQETQYF. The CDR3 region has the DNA TGTGCCAGCAGCTTAGAAGGGGCCGGACAAGAGACCCAGTACTTC.

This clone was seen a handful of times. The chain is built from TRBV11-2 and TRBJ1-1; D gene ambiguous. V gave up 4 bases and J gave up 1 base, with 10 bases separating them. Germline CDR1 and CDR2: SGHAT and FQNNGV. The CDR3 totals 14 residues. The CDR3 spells CASSSQPGNTEAFF. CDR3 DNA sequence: TGTGCCAGCAGCTCCCAGCCAGGGAACACTGAAGCTTTCTTT.

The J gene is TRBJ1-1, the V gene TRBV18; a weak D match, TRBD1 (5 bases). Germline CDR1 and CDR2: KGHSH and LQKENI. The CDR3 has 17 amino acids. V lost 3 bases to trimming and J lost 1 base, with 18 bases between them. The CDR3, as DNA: TGTGCCAGCTCACCTGAGACCGTAGGGGTTGGGAACACTGAAGCTTTCTTT. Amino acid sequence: CASSPETVGVGNTEAFF.